A selection of T cell receptor beta chains follows, all from one sample in a study of blood T cell repertoires in COVID-19. Assay used: immunoSEQ multiplex PCR; TCRdb lists only in-frame clones, some missing. This table holds 170,000 or so clones, about 87% found once. The sequencing sample was made of peripheral blood. The receptors were gathered from a man aged 60-69 years with COVID-19, enrolled during active disease. CDR3s include the opening cysteine and the closing phenylalanine or tryptophan. D genes are given only for firm matches. For some rows the clone size is stated as once, few or many, or as a class when expanded; others skip it.

15	NA	TRBD1	TRBJ2-1	TRBV6-2/TRBV6-3	CASSHRGLVVNEQFF	TGTGCCAGCAGCCACAGGGGGCTGGTTGTGAATGAGCAGTTCTTC
16	NA	TRBD1	TRBJ1-3	TRBV5-5	CASSLAGQGSGNTIYF	TGTGCCAGCAGCTTGGCAGGACAGGGGTCTGGAAACACCATATATTTT
16	NA	TRBD1	TRBJ1-1	TRBV28	CASSSGRTGSNTEAFF	TGTGCCAGCAGTTCTGGGCGGACAGGGTCGAACACTGAAGCTTTCTTT
16	NA	TRBD1	TRBJ1-5	TRBV7-2	CASSLNVQGANQPQHF	TGTGCCAGCAGCTTAAACGTCCAGGGGGCGAATCAGCCCCAGCATTTT
15	NA	TRBD2	TRBJ2-1	TRBV19	CASRESGTLSNEQFF	TGTGCCAGTAGAGAAAGCGGGACGTTGAGCAATGAGCAGTTCTTC
14	NA	TRBD1	TRBJ2-1	TRBV6-5	CASSRDRAYNEQFF	TGTGCCAGCAGCCGGGACAGAGCATACAATGAGCAGTTCTTC
12	NA	TRBD1	TRBJ2-1	TRBV14	CASSRLGDSQFF	TGTGCCAGCAGCCGGCTTGGGGACAGTCAGTTCTTC
18	NA	TRBD1	TRBJ1-5	TRBV19	CASSIGGQGQGGNQPQHF	TGTGCCAGTAGTATAGGGGGACAGGGGCAAGGTGGCAATCAGCCCCAGCATTTT
14	NA	NA	TRBJ1-2	TRBV5-1	CASSLADRYYGYTF	TGCGCCAGCAGCTTGGCCGACAGGTACTATGGCTACACCTTC
15	NA	NA	TRBJ1-1	TRBV7-3	CASSLSGMGNTEAFF	TGTGCCAGCAGCTTATCGGGTATGGGTAACACTGAAGCTTTCTTT
17	NA	TRBD1	TRBJ2-2	TRBV7-8	CATTLAPGQTFTGELFF	TGTGCCACCACATTAGCGCCGGGACAGACCTTCACCGGGGAGCTGTTTTTT
16	NA	TRBD2	TRBJ2-4	TRBV7-2	CASSPGGVQAKNIQYF	TGTGCCAGCAGCCCCGGGGGGGTGCAAGCCAAAAACATTCAGTACTTC
14	NA	NA	TRBJ1-4	TRBV18	CASSPQNGNEKLFF	TGTGCCAGCTCACCACAAAACGGTAATGAAAAACTGTTTTTT
14	NA	NA	TRBJ2-1	TRBV6-2/TRBV6-3	CASSLQGSYNEQFF	TGTGCCAGCAGTTTACAGGGCTCCTACAATGAGCAGTTCTTC
14	NA	NA	TRBJ2-2	TRBV6-4	CASKATSNTGELFF	TGTGCCAGCAAGGCGACATCGAACACCGGGGAGCTGTTTTTT
15	NA	NA	TRBJ1-3	TRBV21-1	CASSNGRGLEDTIYF	TGTGCCAGCAGCAACGGCAGGGGATTAGAAGACACCATATATTTT
13	NA	NA	TRBJ1-2	TRBV28	CASSSGQYYGYTF	TGTGCCAGCAGTTCCGGACAGTACTATGGCTACACCTTC
19	NA	TRBD2	TRBJ2-3	TRBV10-3	CAISLGGLAGGPGTDTQYF	TGTGCCATCAGCCTAGGTGGGCTAGCGGGGGGACCTGGCACAGATACGCAGTATTTT
15	NA	NA	TRBJ2-5	TRBV5-5	CASSGGTLAQETQYF	TGTGCCAGCAGCGGAGGGACGCTGGCCCAAGAGACCCAGTACTTC
12	NA	NA	TRBJ2-1	TRBV12-3/TRBV12-4	CASRPLENEQFF	TGTGCCAGCAGGCCCTTGGAGAATGAGCAGTTCTTC
14	NA	NA	TRBJ1-5	TRBV18	CASSQLESNQPQHF	TGTGCCAGCTCACAACTAGAGAGCAATCAGCCCCAGCATTTT
16	NA	TRBD1	TRBJ1-3	TRBV18	CASSPRTGKEGNTIYF	TGTGCCAGCTCACCAAGGACAGGGAAGGAAGGAAACACCATATATTTT
20	NA	NA	TRBJ1-5	TRBV6-2/TRBV6-3	CASSYIPGLKALYSNQPQHF	TGTGCCAGCAGTTACATCCCAGGATTAAAAGCCCTGTATAGCAATCAGCCCCAGCATTTT
17	NA	NA	TRBJ2-1	TRBV4-3	CASSQDFSGGRYNEQFF	TGCGCCAGCAGCCAAGACTTCTCGGGGGGCAGGTACAATGAGCAGTTCTTC
15	NA	NA	TRBJ1-3	TRBV2	CASLVEQGSGNTIYF	TGTGCCAGCCTGGTTGAACAGGGATCTGGAAACACCATATATTTT
13	NA	NA	TRBJ1-3	TRBV30	CAWSVVSGNTIYF	TGTGCCTGGAGTGTTGTGTCAGGAAACACCATATATTTT
14	NA	NA	TRBJ2-3	TRBV11-2	CASSLTRGTDTQYF	TGTGCCAGCAGCTTAACGAGGGGCACAGATACGCAGTATTTT
17	NA	NA	TRBJ1-5	TRBV10-1	CASRGAALGARDQPQHF	TGCGCCAGCAGGGGGGCGGCCCTAGGGGCGAGGGATCAGCCCCAGCATTTT
14	NA	NA	TRBJ2-7	TRBV6-5	CASSYGRSSYEQYF	TGTGCCAGCAGTTACGGTCGGAGCTCCTACGAGCAGTACTTC
16	few	TRBD2	TRBJ2-5	TRBV4-1	CASSVPGLAVQETQYF	TGCGCCAGCAGCGTACCGGGACTAGCGGTACAAGAGACCCAGTACTTC
11	NA	NA	TRBJ1-2	TRBV6-5	CATRQDYGYTF	TGTGCCACTCGACAGGATTATGGCTACACCTTC
13	once	NA	TRBJ1-2	TRBV24-1	CATSGSDYYGYTF	TGTGCCACCAGTGGCTCAGACTACTATGGCTACACCTTC
14	once	NA	TRBJ2-2	TRBV6-4	CASSDSAGGGELFF	TGTGCCAGCAGTGACTCCGCCGGGGGAGGGGAGCTGTTTTTT
13	NA	NA	TRBJ1-4	TRBV2	CASSRIGGVKLFF	TGTGCCAGCAGTCGAATCGGGGGGGTAAAACTGTTTTTT
16	NA	NA	TRBJ2-5	TRBV9	CASSRELKGGAETQYF	TGTGCCAGCAGTCGCGAGTTAAAAGGGGGGGCAGAGACCCAGTACTTC
14	few	TRBD1	TRBJ1-2	TRBV20-1	CSASMGQGGYGYTF	TGCAGTGCGAGTATGGGACAGGGGGGCTATGGCTACACCTTC
12	NA	TRBD1	TRBJ1-1	TRBV18	CASSTGQPEAFF	TGTGCCAGCTCTACGGGACAGCCTGAAGCTTTCTTT
15	NA	TRBD2	TRBJ2-5	TRBV5-1	CASSPGLAGRETQYF	TGCGCCAGCAGCCCGGGACTAGCGGGACGAGAGACCCAGTACTTC
13	NA	NA	TRBJ1-1	TRBV7-2	CASSALSYTEAFF	TGTGCCAGCAGCGCTCTCAGTTACACTGAAGCTTTCTTT
11	NA	NA	TRBJ2-1	TRBV20-1	CSAPAVSEQFF	TGCAGTGCCCCCGCGGTGAGTGAGCAGTTCTTC
13	NA	TRBD1	TRBJ2-1	TRBV12-3/TRBV12-4	CASPGTGYNEQFF	TGTGCCAGCCCCGGGACAGGCTACAATGAGCAGTTCTTC